This T cell receptor (beta chain) came from a study of blood T cell repertoires in COVID-19. The CDR3 spans 18 residues. The germline V gene encodes CDR1 SGHTA and CDR2 FQGNSA. Trimming took 3 bases from V and 3 from J; bases not matched to a gene: 11. Profiling relied on immunoSEQ multiplex PCR, and the TCRdb table lists in-frame clones only, not all of them. The data contain just under 150,000 clones, about nine tenths of them seen just once; the ten biggest clones take up around 1.5%. The V and J genes are TRBV7-2 and TRBJ2-7; 13 bases align to TRBD2. Sequencing was done on a sample of peripheral blood. This receptor was taken from a human donor in a cohort sampled during active COVID-19. CDR3 nucleotides: TGTGCCAGCAGCTTCCGGACTAGCGGGGGCCAATACAACTACGAGCAGTACTTC. This sequence encodes CASSFRTSGGQYNYEQYF.